What follows are 5 T cell receptor beta chains derived from one specimen sequenced in a study of blood T cells in healthy people across ages. The second PCR ran roughly 6 to 11 cycles with a sample-barcoded 5' primer and J-beta primers. MiXCR, run by TCRdb on the 5' RACE reads, gives a single entry per CDR3 protein. This sample yields hundreds of thousands of distinct CDR3 sequences, of which around a fifth are seen a single time; 3% to 4.5% belongs to the top ten. The sequenced material came from blood. These receptors were taken from a man in his 70s in good health.

This rearrangement joins TRBV10-3 to TRBJ1-5; D not resolved. V was trimmed by 0 bases and J by 5 bases, leaving 8 bases between them. This CDR3 is 14 amino acids long. Germline values: CDR1 ENHRY, CDR2 SYGVKD. CDR3 nucleotides: TGTGCCATCAGTGAGTCGGACGGAGATCAGCCCCAGCATTTT. Encoded protein: CAISESDGDQPQHF.

This clonotype was detected only a few times. This chain links TRBV12-3 or TRBV12-4 with TRBJ2-7, with unresolved D. CDR3 length: 12 residues. The germline V and J ends were trimmed by 5 bases and 10 bases, with 15 bases remaining between them. The CDR3 reads CASSSALTRQYF. DNA of the CDR3: TGTGCCAGCAGTAGTGCCCTCACGAGACAGTACTTC.

In this sample, this clonotype turned up a few times. The chain employs TRBV4-3 and TRBJ2-1, with 9 bases identical to TRBD2. Germline CDR1 is LGHNA and CDR2 is YSLEER. The CDR3 extends over 16 amino acids. Germline trimming cut 1 base from V and 4 bases from J; bases unmatched to any gene: 5. The CDR3 region has the DNA TGCGCCAGCAGCCAAGCGGTGACTAGCGGTTACAATGAGCAGTTCTTC. This codes for CASSQAVTSGYNEQFF.

The chain carries TRBV6-6 and TRBJ2-5; the D call may be TRBD1 or TRBD2 (7 bases each). V was shortened by 10 bases and J by 2 bases, with 20 bases between the two germline ends. Germline CDR1 is MNHNY and CDR2 is SVGAGI (reference sequence). The CDR3 has 15 residues. CDR3: CATQGGRLHQETQYF. As DNA, the CDR3 is TGTGCCACTCAGGGGGGGAGGCTCCATCAAGAGACCCAGTACTTC.

CDR3 sequence: CAISGTGFGSETQYF. The CDR3 DNA follows: TGTGCCATCAGTGGGACAGGGTTCGGTTCGGAGACCCAGTACTTC. The gene calls are TRBV10-3 and TRBJ2-5; 8 bases match TRBD1. The V gene's germline CDR1 is ENHRY and CDR2 SYGVKD. V dropped 4 bases and J dropped 5; count of bases not matched to a gene: 9. The CDR3 loop spans 15 amino acids.